Each of the 6 T cell receptor beta chains below was sequenced from the same sample in a study of cytomegalovirus exposure and HLA in healthy donors. The PCR employed 60 Vbeta primers together with 13 Jbeta primers. The protocol was immunoSEQ multiplex PCR, while the TCRdb copy is restricted to in-frame clones and leaves out a portion. This table holds about 130,000 clones, 75% to 85% found once. Sequenced input: PBMCs. These TCRs come from a woman between 35 and 50 years old in good health and CMV-seropositive.

This clone turned up a few times. The J gene is TRBJ1-1, the V gene TRBV6-4; unclear D gene. V lost 6 bases to trimming and J lost 1 base, with 18 bases between them. The CDR3 runs 16 residues. The germline CDR1 and CDR2 sequences are MRHNA and SNTAGT. For the CDR3, the DNA is TGTGCCAGCAGCGGCTTACCCGGGGAGGGGAACACTGAAGCTTTCTTT. It codes for CASSGLPGEGNTEAFF.

V usage is TRBV7-2 and J usage is TRBJ2-2, with D tentatively TRBD2 (5 bases). Germline assignment: CDR1 SGHTA and CDR2 FQGNSA. V lost 4 bases to trimming and J lost 5 bases, with 14 bases between them. This CDR3 comprises 15 residues. The CDR3 DNA sequence: TGTGCCAGCAGCTACCGGGCCTCGGGGACCGGGGAGCTGTTTTTT. Translating it yields CASSYRASGTGELFF.

The chain combines TRBV29-1 with TRBJ2-7; tentative D call: TRBD2 (6 bases). V was trimmed by 6 bases and J by 3 bases, leaving 9 bases between them. The germline gives CDR1 SQVTM, CDR2 ANQGSEA. The CDR3 contains 11 residues. The CDR3 here is CSVRRDYEQYF. The CDR3 region has the DNA TGCAGCGTCCGGCGGGACTACGAGCAGTACTTC.

The chain has TRBV5-1 and TRBJ2-3, with 11 bases lining up with TRBD2. The V segment lost 0 bases and the J segment 5 bases; nucleotides outside the gene matches: 8. Germline values: CDR1 SGHRS, CDR2 YFSETQ. The CDR3 consists of 17 residues. The CDR3 reads CASSLVVSGGAGDTQYF. The DNA of the CDR3 is TGCGCCAGCAGCTTGGTGGTTAGCGGGGGGGCTGGAGATACGCAGTATTTT.

This clone showed up just a few times. The chain uses TRBV7-3 and TRBJ2-1; tentatively, D is TRBD2 (6 bases). CDR1 is SGHTA, CDR2 FQGTGA, per germline. The ends were cut back, 5 bases at V and 7 bases at J, with 18 bases in the middle. The CDR3 runs 15 residues. The CDR3 DNA follows: TGTGCCAGCAGCACGACTAGTAGGGGCGAAAATGAGCAGTTCTTC. Protein sequence: CASSTTSRGENEQFF.

In DNA form, the CDR3 reads TGTGCCAGCAGCTCAGGGGGTTTAACTGAAGCTTTCTTT. Translating gives CASSSGGLTEAFF. The chain has TRBV28 and TRBJ1-1; 7 nucleotides line up with TRBD1. This CDR3 comprises 13 residues. Germline loops: CDR1 MDHEN, CDR2 SYDVKM. The trim removed 6 bases at V and 5 bases at J, leaving 6 bases unmatched.